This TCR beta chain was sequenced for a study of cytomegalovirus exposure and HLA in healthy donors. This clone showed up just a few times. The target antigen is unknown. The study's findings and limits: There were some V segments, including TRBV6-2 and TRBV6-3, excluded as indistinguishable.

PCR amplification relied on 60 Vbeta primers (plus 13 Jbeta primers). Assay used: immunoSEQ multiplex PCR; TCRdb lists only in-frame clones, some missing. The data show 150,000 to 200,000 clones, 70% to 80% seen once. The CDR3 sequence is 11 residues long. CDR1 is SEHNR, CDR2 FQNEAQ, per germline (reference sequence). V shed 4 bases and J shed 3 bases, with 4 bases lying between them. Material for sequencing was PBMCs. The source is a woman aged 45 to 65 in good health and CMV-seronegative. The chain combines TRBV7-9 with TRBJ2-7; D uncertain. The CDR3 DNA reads TGTGCCAGCAGCTACTACTACGAGCAGTACTTC. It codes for CASSYYYEQYF. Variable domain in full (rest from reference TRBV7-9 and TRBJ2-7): DTGVSQNPRHKITKRGQNVTFRCDPISEHNRLYWYRQTLGQGPEFLTYFQNEAQLEKSRLLSDRFSAERPKGSFSTLEIQRTEQGDSAMYLCASSYYYEQYFGPGTRLTVT.